The 10 T cell receptor beta chains listed next were all sequenced from one sample in a study of T and B cells in COVID-19 patients. Each TRB amplification used roughly 240-550 ng of genomic DNA from blood. BIOMED2 TRB-A/B primer pools were used in multiplex TRB PCR. TCRdb ran MiXCR on the multiplex PCR reads and lists one entry per CDR3 protein. The sample yields 4,000 to 4,500 distinct CDR3 sequences, over 25% seen once. Sequencing was carried out using blood. The receptors here all came from a human donor with active COVID-19. The donor label of this sample is uncertain.

The rearrangement links TRBV27 to TRBJ2-3; D is undetermined. Deletions cut 3 bases from V and 2 bases from J, with 6 bases between. CDR3 size: 13 residues. Germline CDR1 and CDR2: MNHEY and SMNVEV (reference sequence). In nucleotides, the CDR3 is TGTGCCAGCAGTTTCCCTGACACAGATACGCAGTATTTT. Translated, it gives CASSFPDTDTQYF.

The V gene is TRBV10-1, the J gene TRBJ2-7; D is unresolved. CDR1 WNHNN and CDR2 SYGVQD come from the germline V gene (reference sequence). The CDR3 is made up of 14 amino acids. Trimming shortened V by 3 bases and J by 1 base, and 10 bases separated the two germline ends. CDR3 protein: CASSDGPGSYEQYF. The CDR3 DNA reads TGCGCCAGCAGTGATGGGCCAGGTTCCTACGAGCAGTACTTC.

There are a few counts of this clonotype. The chain recombines TRBV6-2 or TRBV6-3 with TRBJ2-7, with D unresolved. The germline V and J ends were trimmed by 8 bases and 3 bases, with 17 bases remaining between them. Germline values: CDR1 MNHEY, CDR2 SVGEGT. The CDR3 is 14 amino acids. The CDR3 is CASRLDTVYYEQYF. The CDR3 DNA reads as TGTGCCAGCCGTCTCGACACCGTTTACTACGAGCAGTACTTC.

V gene TRBV10-3 combines with J gene TRBJ1-1; no definite D call. Trimming cost V 2 bases and J 1 base, with 8 bases left between them. From germline, CDR1 is ENHRY and CDR2 SYGVKD. This CDR3 is 14 amino acids long. This CDR3 reads CAISEPGGNTEAFF. CDR3 nucleotide sequence: TGTGCCATCAGTGAGCCAGGAGGGAACACTGAAGCTTTCTTT.

This clonotype is categorized as medium-sized. An end of the junction does not agree with germline; a read error may underlie this. The V call is TRBV5-5, the J call TRBJ1-3; 8 nucleotides agree with TRBD1. CDR1 and CDR2 (germline): SGHKS, YYEKEE (reference sequence). This CDR3 region has 13 residues. In nucleotides, the CDR3 is TGTGCCAGCAGCCAGGGGGCTGGAACCACCATATATTTT. Translated: CASSQGAGTTIYF. The full variable domain, with the rest looked up from reference TRBV5-5 and TRBJ1-3, is DAGVTQSPTHLIKTRGQQVTLRCSPISGHKSVSWYQQVLGQGPQFIFQYYEKEERGRGNFPDRFSARQFPNYSSELNVNALLLGDSALYLCASSQGAGTTIYFGEGSWLTVV.

This clonotype is medium-sized in the sample. As DNA, the CDR3 is TGTGCCAGCAGCTTGATGCTACCGGAGTACTTC. Residues: CASSLMLPEYF. The chain recombines TRBV5-5 with TRBJ2-7; D is unresolved. The germline V gene encodes CDR1 SGHKS and CDR2 YYEKEE (reference sequence). There are 11 residues in the CDR3. Trimming stripped 1 base from V and 11 bases from J, with 10 bases between.

This clonotype was seen at least ten times. The genes are TRBV18 and TRBJ1-1; TRBD1 aligns across 8 bases. The trim removed 3 bases at V and 3 bases at J, leaving 6 bases unmatched. CDR3 length: 15 residues. The V gene's germline CDR1 is KGHSH and CDR2 LQKENI. CDR3 protein: CASSPRTGRYTEAFF. Written as DNA, the CDR3 is TGTGCCAGCTCACCTCGGACAGGGAGGTACACTGAAGCTTTCTTT.

This clonotype ranks as medium-sized. The chain links TRBV6-1 to TRBJ1-1, with a possible D match to TRBD1 (6 bases). CDR1 and CDR2 (germline): MNHNS, SASEGT. Trimming cost V 7 bases and J 6 bases, with 15 bases left between them. CDR3 length: 13 amino acids. The CDR3 DNA follows: TGTGCCAGCATTGTCAGGGGAGGAGCTGAAGCTTTCTTT. This translates into CASIVRGGAEAFF.

By proportion, this clonotype is medium-sized (0.01 to 0.1%). The genes are TRBV5-5 and TRBJ2-5, with D unclear. This CDR3 spans 14 amino acids. V was cut by 1 base and J by 0 bases, with 7 bases left in between. Per germline, CDR1 SGHKS and CDR2 YYEKEE (reference sequence). The CDR3: CASSLLGNQETQYF. Written as DNA, the CDR3 is TGTGCCAGCAGCTTGTTGGGGAACCAAGAGACCCAGTACTTC.

Here the CDR3 DNA reads TGTGCCAGCAGTTACTTCGGGACAGACACTGAAGCTTTCTTT. The encoded protein is CASSYFGTDTEAFF. The V and J genes are TRBV6-5 and TRBJ1-1; 7 nucleotides match TRBD1. The germline V gene encodes CDR1 MNHEY and CDR2 SVGAGI. The trim removed 1 base at V and 3 bases at J, leaving 2 bases unmatched. The CDR3 is made up of 14 amino acids.